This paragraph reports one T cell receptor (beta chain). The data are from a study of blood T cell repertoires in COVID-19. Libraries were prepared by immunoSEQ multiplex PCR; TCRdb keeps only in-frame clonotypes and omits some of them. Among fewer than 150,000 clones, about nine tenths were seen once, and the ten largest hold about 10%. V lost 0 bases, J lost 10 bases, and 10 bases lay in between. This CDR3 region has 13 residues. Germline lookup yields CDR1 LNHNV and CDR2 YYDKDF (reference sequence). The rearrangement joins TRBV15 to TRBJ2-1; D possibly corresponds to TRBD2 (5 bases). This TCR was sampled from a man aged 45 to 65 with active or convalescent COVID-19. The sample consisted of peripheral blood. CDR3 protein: CATSRDIAYEQFF. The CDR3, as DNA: TGTGCCACCAGCAGAGATATAGCGTACGAGCAGTTCTTC. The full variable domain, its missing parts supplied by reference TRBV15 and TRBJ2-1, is DAMVIQNPRYQVTQFGKPVTLSCSQTLNHNVMYWYQQKSSQAPKLLFHYYDKDFNNEADTPDNFQSRRPNTSFCFLDIRSPGLGDTAMYLCATSRDIAYEQFFGPGTRLTVL.